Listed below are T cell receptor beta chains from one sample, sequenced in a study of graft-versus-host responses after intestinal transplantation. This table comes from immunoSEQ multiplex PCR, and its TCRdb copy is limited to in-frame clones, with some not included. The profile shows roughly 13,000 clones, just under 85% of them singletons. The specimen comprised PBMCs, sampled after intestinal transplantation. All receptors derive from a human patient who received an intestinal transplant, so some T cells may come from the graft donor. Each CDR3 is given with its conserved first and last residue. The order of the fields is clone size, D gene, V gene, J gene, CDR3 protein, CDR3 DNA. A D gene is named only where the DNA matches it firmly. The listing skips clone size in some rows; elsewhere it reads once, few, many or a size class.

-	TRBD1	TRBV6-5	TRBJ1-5	CASRDSGGERQPQHF	TGTGCCAGCAGGGATTCAGGGGGCGAGAGGCAGCCCCAGCATTTT
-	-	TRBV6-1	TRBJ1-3	CATISARSGGNTIYF	TGTGCCACCATCTCGGCCCGCTCTGGGGGGAACACCATATATTTT
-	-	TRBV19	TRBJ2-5	CARNSQGRETQYF	TGTGCCAGGAATAGTCAGGGTCGAGAGACCCAGTACTTC
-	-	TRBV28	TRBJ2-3	CASSLEGRGTDTQYF	TGTGCCAGCAGTTTAGAAGGGCGTGGCACAGATACGCAGTATTTT
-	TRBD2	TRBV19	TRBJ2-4	CASSIGLAGEIAKNIQYF	TGTGCCAGTAGTATAGGACTAGCGGGAGAAATAGCCAAAAACATTCAGTACTTC
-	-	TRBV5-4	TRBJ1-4	CASSQGPNEKLFF	TGTGCCAGCAGCCAGGGGCCCAATGAAAAACTGTTTTTT
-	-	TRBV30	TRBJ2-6	CAWSAGGSGANVLTF	TGTGCCTGGAGTGCTGGGGGCTCTGGGGCCAACGTCCTGACTTTC
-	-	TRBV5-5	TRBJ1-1	CASSSGGIEAFF	TGTGCCAGCAGCTCTGGGGGGATTGAGGCTTTCTTT
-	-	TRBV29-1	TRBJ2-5	CSVPGSGLKTQYF	TGCAGCGTCCCCGGTTCAGGGTTGAAGACCCAGTACTTC
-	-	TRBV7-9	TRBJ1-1	CASSLAQRTEAFF	TGTGCCAGCAGCTTAGCGCAAAGGACTGAAGCTTTCTTT
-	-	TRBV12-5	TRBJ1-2	CASTPGRGNYGYTF	TGTGCTAGTACTCCCGGGCGTGGAAACTATGGCTACACCTTC
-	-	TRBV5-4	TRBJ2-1	CASSLGSRDYNEQFF	TGTGCCAGCAGCTTAGGAAGCCGGGATTACAATGAGCAGTTCTTC
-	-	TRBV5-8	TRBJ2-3	CASSLRSPTQYF	TGTGCCAGCAGCTTAAGGTCTCCCACGCAGTATTTT
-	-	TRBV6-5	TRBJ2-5	CASSYGSGETQYF	TGTGCCAGCAGTTACGGATCGGGGGAGACCCAGTACTTC
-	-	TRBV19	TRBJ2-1	CASSFTYSSYNEQFF	TGTGCCAGTAGTTTTACTTACAGCTCCTACAATGAGCAGTTCTTC
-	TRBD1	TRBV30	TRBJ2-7	CAWSYRDRDYEQYF	TGTGCCTGGAGTTACCGGGACAGGGACTACGAGCAGTACTTC
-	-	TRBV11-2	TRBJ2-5	CASSLDRATETQYF	TGTGCCAGCAGCTTAGATCGCGCTACGGAGACCCAGTACTTC
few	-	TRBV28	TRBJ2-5	CASSFPRQETQYF	TGTGCCAGCAGTTTCCCGCGCCAAGAGACCCAGTACTTC
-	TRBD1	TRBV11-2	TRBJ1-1	CASSLAGSGGMKTFF	TGTGCCAGCAGCTTAGCGGGGTCAGGGGGTATGAAAACTTTCTTT
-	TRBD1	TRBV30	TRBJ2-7	CAWKPSYRGYEQYF	TGTGCCTGGAAGCCCTCCTACAGGGGCTACGAGCAGTACTTC
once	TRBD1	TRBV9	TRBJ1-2	CASSALWDSQGYTF	TGTGCCAGCAGCGCCCTATGGGACAGCCAAGGCTACACCTTC
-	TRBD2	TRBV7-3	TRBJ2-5	CASMGEGFQETQYF	TGTGCCAGCATGGGGGAGGGCTTCCAAGAGACCCAGTACTTC
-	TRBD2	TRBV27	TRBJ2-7	CASSPRLAVSYEQYF	TGTGCCAGCAGTCCACGACTAGCGGTATCCTACGAGCAGTACTTC
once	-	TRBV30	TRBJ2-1	CAWSSGTEQFF	TGTGCCTGGAGTAGCGGGACAGAGCAGTTCTTC
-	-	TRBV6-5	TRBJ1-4	CASSYSLSGNEKLFF	TGTGCCAGCAGTTACTCGTTGTCCGGGAATGAAAAACTGTTTTTT
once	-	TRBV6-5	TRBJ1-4	CASSYRATNEKLFF	TGTGCCAGCAGTTATCGGGCAACTAATGAAAAACTGTTTTTT
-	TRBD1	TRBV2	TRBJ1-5	CASSSSWRGHSDQPQHF	TGTGCCAGCAGCTCCTCCTGGAGGGGGCACTCGGATCAGCCCCAGCATTTT
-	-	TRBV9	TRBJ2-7	CASSSGETYEQYF	TGTGCCAGCAGCTCCGGAGAGACCTACGAGCAGTACTTC
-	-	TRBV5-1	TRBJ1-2	CASTPTGELPFYGYTF	TGCGCCAGCACCCCAACCGGGGAGTTGCCTTTCTATGGCTACACCTTC
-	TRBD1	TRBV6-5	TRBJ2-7	CASSVTGAEQYF	TGTGCCAGCAGTGTAACAGGGGCCGAGCAGTACTTC
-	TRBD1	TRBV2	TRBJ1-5	CASKSAGGGSNQPQHF	TGTGCCAGCAAATCCGCAGGGGGAGGTAGCAATCAGCCCCAGCATTTT
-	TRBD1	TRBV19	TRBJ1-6	CASSPDRENSPLHF	TGTGCCAGTAGTCCCGACAGGGAAAATTCACCCCTCCACTTT
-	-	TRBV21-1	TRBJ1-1	CASSKGRGKNTEAFF	TGTGCCAGCAGCAAAGGCCGGGGAAAGAACACTGAAGCTTTCTTT
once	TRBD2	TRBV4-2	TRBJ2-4	CASSPAGTSGAVGKNIQYF	TGTGCCAGCAGCCCGGCGGGGACTAGCGGAGCCGTGGGCAAAAACATTCAGTACTTC
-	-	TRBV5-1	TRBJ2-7	CASSRGLGEQYF	TGCGCCAGCAGCCGAGGACTTGGCGAGCAGTACTTC
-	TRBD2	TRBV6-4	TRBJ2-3	CASRRGFESDTQYF	TGTGCCAGCAGGCGGGGGTTCGAGTCCGATACGCAGTATTTT
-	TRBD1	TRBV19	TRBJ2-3	CATTLRGSPTDTQYF	TGTGCCACTACTCTCAGGGGGAGCCCCACAGATACGCAGTATTTT